The TCR beta chain described here comes from a study of T cells expressing NK-cell markers. Study conclusions and caveats: HCMV specificity was not established for the expanded NKG2C+ T cell clones. Dominant NKG2C+ clonotypes accounted for about 1.0-8% of CD8+ T cells in about six donors. The CD3+CD56-NKG2C+ fraction was also led by these clonotypes in a handful of donors.

This CDR3 spans 14 amino acids. Germline CDR1 reads SGHAT; CDR2 reads FQNNGV. The cDNA for TCR beta came from 5'RACE template switching with UMIs. TCRdb reprocessed the 5' RACE reads; each CDR3 protein has one entry and no DNA is given. This sample contains about 440,000 distinct CDR3 sequences. Turning to this clonotype: Its antigen is as yet unknown.

This clonotype was obtained from a woman between 18 and 70 years old in good health. This sequence joins TRBV11-2 and TRBJ2-3; TCRdb reports TRBD1, a call that lacks DNA to check it against. Input material: blood T cells: a sorted CD56 or NKG2C T cell subset, CD4+ or CD8+ T cells, or bulk PBMC T cells (not recorded which). The CDR3 region is CATQGGRSTDTQYF.